This T cell receptor beta chain appears in the sequencing data of a study of CD8 T cells in ankylosing spondylitis. Overall study results and limits: Existing reports had already noted some motif variants in reactive arthritis synovial fluid and blood.

This CDR3 has 15 residues. V trimming: 5 bases; J trimming: 1 base; junction bases outside the gene matches: 2. Germline loops: CDR1 SNHLY, CDR2 FYNNEI. TCRdb redid the calling of the 5' RACE reads with MiXCR, one entry per CDR3 protein. There are 150,000 to 200,000 distinct CDR3 sequences in the sample; around 16% occur only once, and over 7.5% lies in the top ten. The sample holds many counts of this clonotype. The antigen remains undetermined. The chain is built from TRBV2 and TRBJ2-1; 10 nucleotides match TRBD2. This sequence originates from a male donor with ankylosing spondylitis or in good health (not recorded which). Input material: blood, either unsorted or a sorted T cell fraction (not recorded which). The CDR3 sequence: CASSRGLASYNEQFF. In DNA form, the CDR3 reads TGTGCCAGCAGTCGGGGACTAGCGTCCTACAATGAGCAGTTCTTC.